This TCR beta chain was retrieved from a study of human T cells and chemical hapten exposure. In its sample, this clonotype was seen a few times. In the original workflow: The median was around 88,000 TCRs per sample, ranging about 20,000 to 700,000. MiXCR, applied by TCRdb to the RACE reads, yields one record per CDR3 protein. The V and J calls were determined by TCRdb, not by the authors. The sample has around 35,000 distinct CDR3 sequences; around 5% are singletons. Time point specified: healthy volunteer bleed at 6 weeks. Blood, whole and unfractionated, served as the source for total RNA extraction. Germline CDR1 is MNHEY and CDR2 is SVGEGT. The CDR3 is 12 amino acids. V was trimmed by 6 bases and J by 8 bases, leaving 13 bases between them.

This chain uses TRBV6-2 or TRBV6-3 with TRBJ1-1; the D gene is possibly TRBD1 (6 bases). This clonotype was obtained from a human donor in good health. Some clones in this sample may be carry-over from other donors' samples. The sample consisted of whole blood. CDR3 sequence reads: CASSPGQTEAFF. The CDR3, as DNA: TGTGCCAGCAGCCCAGGACAGACCGAAGCTTTCTTT.